The source of this T cell receptor (beta chain) is a study of shared clonotypes between healthy human individuals. At the level of the study: Donors had three CD4 naive, three CD4 memory, two CD8 naive and one CD8 memory plate apiece. Overall study findings and caveats: The authors sampled blood alone, and tissue repertoires likely differ. Naive subsets usually exceeded memory subsets in estimated richness.

The V end lost 0 bases, the J end lost 2 bases, and 16 bases lay between the germline ends. The germline CDR1 and CDR2 sequences are LNHNV and YYDKDF (reference sequence). The CDR3 is 17 residues long. Measured with immunoSEQ multiplex PCR; TCRdb has only the in-frame clones, and not every one. The data show under 600,000 clones, more than 95% seen once. CD45RO negativity and positive selection for CCR7 defined naive CD8 cells, a population that excluded terminally differentiated effector memory CD45RA+ cells. Donors had no recently reported acute infections or vaccinations and were HIV-negative. As regards this clone: The antigen remains undetermined.

The chain employs TRBV15 and TRBJ1-2; perhaps TRBD1 as D (5 bases). The clonotype was recovered from a man aged 25 to 40 in good health. Sequenced: naive CD8+ T cells sorted from blood. The CDR3 reads CATSRDRTTVTNYGYTF. CDR3 coding DNA: TGTGCCACCAGCAGAGATCGAACGACAGTCACAAACTATGGCTACACCTTC.